What follows are 28 T cell receptor beta chains derived from one specimen sequenced in a study of shared clonotypes between healthy human individuals. Only in-frame clones appear in the TCRdb table, and some are missing; sequencing was by immunoSEQ multiplex PCR. The sample carries 630,000 or so clones, roughly 98% recorded once. Terminally differentiated effector memory CD45RA+ cells were excluded from the naive CD8 cells, which were CD45RO-negative and positively selected for CCR7. The sequenced material came from naive CD8+ T cells sorted from blood. Every receptor here comes from a man aged 25-45 years in good health.

This clone was recorded once. This sequence joins TRBV5-5 and TRBJ2-7; D remains ambiguous. V lost 4 bases and J lost 2, with 13 bases in between. The CDR3 is 14 amino acids. Germline assignment: CDR1 SGHKS and CDR2 YYEKEE (reference sequence). The CDR3 DNA sequence: TGTGCCAGCAGCATCGACGGATCACCCTACGAGCAGTACTTC. It yields the protein CASSIDGSPYEQYF.

CDR3 coding DNA: TGTGCCAGCAGCAGGACAACCACCTACGAGCAGTACTTC. The encoded protein is CASSRTTTYEQYF. V usage is TRBV7-2 and J usage is TRBJ2-7; possibly TRBD1 for D (5 bases). V shed 5 bases and J shed 2 bases, with 10 bases lying between them. Germline V gene data show CDR1 as SGHTA and CDR2 as FQGNSA. This CDR3 spans 13 amino acids. Together with reference TRBV7-2 and TRBJ2-7, the CDR3 gives the full variable domain: GAGVSQSPSNKVTEKGKDVELRCDPISGHTALYWYRQSLGQGLEFLIYFQGNSAPDKSGLPSDRFSAERTGGSVSTLTIQRTQQEDSAVYLCASSRTTTYEQYFGPGTRLTVT.

The V and J genes are TRBV7-2 and TRBJ2-7; D may be TRBD1 or TRBD2 (5 bases each). Deletions cut 4 bases from V and 1 base from J, with 11 bases between. The CDR3 covers 14 residues. Germline V lookup: CDR1 SGHTA, CDR2 FQGNSA. The CDR3 nucleotides are TGTGCCAGCAGCTCCCCAGGGAGATCCTACGAGCAGTACTTC. The encoded protein is CASSSPGRSYEQYF.

J is TRBJ2-5 and V is TRBV7-9; 11 bases match TRBD2. Germline assignment: CDR1 SEHNR and CDR2 FQNEAQ (reference sequence). This CDR3 has 15 amino acids. The J segment lost 2 bases and the V segment lost 2 bases, leaving 1 base of the junction unmatched. The CDR3 coding sequence is TGTGCCAGCAGCTTAACTAGCGGGGGACAAGAGACCCAGTACTTC. As protein: CASSLTSGGQETQYF.

The gene calls are TRBV9 and TRBJ2-1; 7 positions agree with TRBD2. This CDR3 has 14 amino acids. V shed 4 bases and J 8 bases; nucleotides not matched to a gene: 9. CDR1 is SGDLS and CDR2 is YYNGEE in the germline V gene. The CDR3 here is CASSPRRRGDEQFF. CDR3 DNA sequence: TGTGCCAGCAGCCCTAGACGTCGGGGGGATGAGCAGTTCTTC.

The gene calls are TRBV7-9 and TRBJ2-1; D gene unclear. Trimming left V 2 bases short and J 5 bases short, with 10 bases between. CDR3 length: 14 residues. CDR1 and CDR2 (germline): SEHNR, FQNEAQ (reference sequence). The CDR3 here is CASSLLSANNEQFF. For the CDR3, the DNA is TGTGCCAGCAGCTTATTGTCTGCGAACAATGAGCAGTTCTTC.

This chain joins TRBV7-9 and TRBJ1-1; no clear D. Germline V CDR1 and CDR2: SEHNR, FQNEAQ (reference sequence). CDR3 size: 12 residues. V was clipped by 5 bases and J by 6 bases, with 10 bases between them. CDR3 DNA: TGTGCCAGCAGCGATATTAGTGCTGAAGCTTTCTTT. It is translated as CASSDISAEAFF.

The chain joins TRBV27 to TRBJ2-7; 7 bases are a match to TRBD1. The germline V gene has CDR1 MNHEY and CDR2 SMNVEV (reference sequence). Trimming at V came to 5 bases and at J to 5 bases, leaving 18 bases not matched to a gene. The length of the CDR3 is 17 residues. The CDR3 is CASSQLKPGQTEDEQYF. The CDR3 coding sequence is TGTGCCAGCAGTCAATTGAAACCGGGACAGACGGAGGACGAGCAGTACTTC.

V is TRBV7-2 and J is TRBJ2-5; 14 nucleotides align to TRBD2. J lost 5 bases, V lost 5 bases, and 4 bases had no gene match. CDR3 length equals 15 residues. CDR1 and CDR2 from the germline V gene are SGHTA and FQGNSA. CDR3 sequence reads: CASSPRLAGGETQYF. DNA for the CDR3: TGTGCCAGCAGCCCCCGACTAGCGGGAGGGGAGACCCAGTACTTC.

This chain links TRBV18 with TRBJ2-1; TRBD1 agrees at 8 bases. Germline lookup yields CDR1 KGHSH and CDR2 LQKENI. The CDR3 runs to 15 residues. Losses at the gene ends were 2 bases for V and 3 bases for J; bases not matched to a gene: 3. The CDR3 protein is CASSPVTGDYNEQFF. CDR3 bases: TGTGCCAGCTCACCAGTGACAGGGGACTACAATGAGCAGTTCTTC.

V usage is TRBV7-2 and J usage is TRBJ2-1, with D perhaps assigned TRBD1 or TRBD2 (6 bases each). The CDR3 runs to 17 residues. Germline assignment: CDR1 SGHTA and CDR2 FQGNSA. V dropped 5 bases and J dropped 3 bases, with 20 bases sitting between them. The CDR3 loop is CASSPRRPGAYYNEQFF. The CDR3 DNA reads as TGTGCCAGCAGCCCGCGCCGTCCGGGGGCATACTACAATGAGCAGTTCTTC.

The genes are TRBV27 and TRBJ2-3, with D perhaps given as TRBD1 or TRBD2 (6 bases each). Germline V gives CDR1 MNHEY, CDR2 SMNVEV (reference sequence). V shed 1 base and J shed 5 bases, with 10 bases lying between them. CDR3 length: 14 residues. CDR3 DNA sequence: TGTGCCAGCAGTTTATTGGGGGGCCGAGATACGCAGTATTTT. This translates into CASSLLGGRDTQYF.

CDR3 in amino acids: CASRPTSGDNEQFF. CDR3 DNA: TGTGCCAGCAGACCCACTAGCGGGGACAATGAGCAGTTCTTC. The chain links TRBV5-5 to TRBJ2-1; TRBD2 aligns across 10 bases. This CDR3 has 14 residues. V shed 5 bases, J shed 5 bases, and the junction held 4 bases outside the gene matches. Germline V gene lookup returns CDR1 SGHKS and CDR2 YYEKEE (reference sequence).

This chain connects TRBV4-2 to TRBJ1-2; TRBD1 might be the D (5 bases). The CDR3 spans 17 residues. Germline V gene data show CDR1 as LGHNA and CDR2 as YNFKEQ. V was clipped by 0 bases and J by 3 bases, with 17 bases between them. The CDR3 bases are TGTGCCAGCAGCCAAGATGAATTGGGTAGGGGCTACTATGGCTACACCTTC. It is translated as CASSQDELGRGYYGYTF.

Note on this clone: At one boundary the junction diverges from the germline segment, which might be a read error. The rearrangement uses TRBV7-7 and TRBJ2-7; D not certain. Germline loops: CDR1 SSHAT, CDR2 FNYEAQ (reference sequence). The CDR3 length is 13 residues. CDR3 nucleotides: TGTGCTAGCAGCTTAAGGCAGTCGTACGAGCAGTACTTC. Its protein product is CASSLRQSYEQYF.

Concerning this clone itself: The sample holds other DNA sequences that translate to the same CDR3. The V and J genes are TRBV29-1 and TRBJ2-1; 10 positions agree with TRBD2. From germline, CDR1 is SQVTM and CDR2 ANQGSEA. V trimming: 7 bases; J trimming: 4 bases; junction bases outside the gene matches: 4. This CDR3 has 13 amino acids. CDR3 sequence: CSDRTSGYNEQFF. For the CDR3, the DNA is TGCAGCGACCGGACTAGCGGATACAATGAGCAGTTCTTC.

The V call is TRBV7-9, the J call TRBJ2-3; 7 bases line up with TRBD2. The CDR3 has 16 amino acids. V shed 4 bases and J 4 bases; nucleotides not matched to a gene: 11. Germline V gene sequence: CDR1 SEHNR, CDR2 FQNEAQ (reference sequence). CDR3 residues: CASSSRWREFSDTQYF. Written as DNA, the CDR3 is TGTGCCAGCAGCTCCCGCTGGCGGGAGTTCTCAGATACGCAGTATTTT.

The chain joins TRBV29-1 to TRBJ2-2, with D uncertain. CDR3 length equals 14 residues. In germline, CDR1 is SQVTM, CDR2 ANQGSEA. The V end was cut by 4 bases, the J end by 7 bases, with 16 bases between. The CDR3 protein is CSVVPAKGVGELFF. The DNA for the CDR3 is TGCAGCGTTGTCCCGGCCAAAGGAGTCGGGGAGCTGTTTTTT.

This sequence joins TRBV4-1 and TRBJ1-1, with a weak D call TRBD1 (5 bases). The V and J ends lost 0 bases and 0 bases respectively, with 11 bases between them. From germline, CDR1 is MGHRA and CDR2 YSYEKL. This CDR3 contains 16 residues. The CDR3: CASSQDPTVMNTEAFF. In DNA form, the CDR3 reads TGCGCCAGCAGCCAAGATCCGACAGTCATGAACACTGAAGCTTTCTTT.

This CDR3 is CASSDRDRELFF. The DNA for the CDR3 is TGCGCCAGCAGCGACCGGGACAGGGAGCTGTTTTTT. The chain recombines TRBV5-1 with TRBJ2-2; the D gene is possibly TRBD1 (6 bases). Germline V gene lookup returns CDR1 SGHRS and CDR2 YFSETQ. The CDR3 sequence is 12 residues long. The V and J ends lost 4 bases and 9 bases respectively, with 10 bases between them.

The gene calls are TRBV14 and TRBJ2-7; TRBD1 might be the D (5 bases). In germline, CDR1 is SGHDN, CDR2 FVKESK. The CDR3 totals 14 residues. Trimming left V 1 base short and J 1 base short, with 8 bases between. CDR3 amino acids: CASSQVGQSYEQYF. In DNA form, the CDR3 reads TGTGCCAGCAGCCAAGTTGGACAATCCTACGAGCAGTACTTC.

The J gene is TRBJ2-7, the V gene TRBV2; 8 nucleotides align to TRBD2. The CDR3 is 16 residues long. The ends lost 0 bases at V and 6 bases at J; junction bases unmatched: 10. Germline V lookup: CDR1 SNHLY, CDR2 FYNNEI. CDR3 loop: CASSEAGPLSGTEQYF. CDR3 DNA: TGTGCCAGCAGTGAAGCGGGCCCCCTTAGCGGGACCGAGCAGTACTTC.

The chain couples TRBV7-9 to TRBJ2-7; the match to TRBD1 covers 10 bases. This CDR3 is 14 amino acids long. The J segment lost 7 bases and the V segment lost 1 base, leaving 4 bases of the junction unmatched. The germline CDR1 and CDR2 sequences are SEHNR and FQNEAQ (reference sequence). The CDR3 bases are TGTGCCAGCAGCTTAGGGGGACAGGGGAAGGAGCAGTACTTC. It yields the protein CASSLGGQGKEQYF.

This clone was seen once. J is TRBJ2-2 and V is TRBV27; TRBD1 is a possible D gene (6 bases). The V end was cut by 6 bases, the J end by 0 bases, with 14 bases between. The germline V gene encodes CDR1 MNHEY and CDR2 SMNVEV (reference sequence). The CDR3 is made up of 16 amino acids. The CDR3: CASSNPGHANTGELFF. The CDR3 DNA follows: TGTGCCAGCAGCAACCCGGGACACGCGAACACCGGGGAGCTGTTTTTT.

The CDR3 nucleotides read TGTGCCAGCGAGATAGGGACGCACGACCCGCCCAATGAGCAGTTCTTC. Translation: CASEIGTHDPPNEQFF. The V and J genes are TRBV5-8 and TRBJ2-1; possibly TRBD1 or TRBD2 for D (5 bases each). Per the germline V gene, CDR1 is SGHTS and CDR2 is YDEGEE. Trimming removed 7 bases from V and 6 bases from J, with 23 bases in between. This CDR3 comprises 16 residues. The full variable domain, rest sourced from reference TRBV5-8 and TRBJ2-1, is EAGVTQSPTHLIKTRGQQATLRCSPISGHTSVYWYQQALGLGLQFLLWYDEGEERNRGNFPPRFSGRQFPNYSSELNVNALELEDSALYLCASEIGTHDPPNEQFFGPGTRLTVL.

The gene calls are TRBV29-1 and TRBJ1-5, with unresolved D. This CDR3 is built from 15 residues. Germline V gives CDR1 SQVTM, CDR2 ANQGSEA. Trimming pared 3 bases from V and 0 bases from J, leaving 12 bases between. The CDR3: CSVEDPTDSNQPQHF. The DNA for the CDR3 is TGCAGCGTTGAGGACCCGACTGATAGCAATCAGCCCCAGCATTTT.

Details on this clone: The sample contains more than one DNA sequence encoding this CDR3. V and J are TRBV7-3 and TRBJ2-3; no reliable D call. Deletions cut 1 base from V and 0 bases from J, with 2 bases between. Germline V gene data show CDR1 as SGHTA and CDR2 as FQGTGA. The CDR3 extends over 13 amino acids. The CDR3 bases are TGTGCCAGCAGCTTAATAAGCACAGATACGCAGTATTTT. It codes for CASSLISTDTQYF.

The chain joins TRBV9 to TRBJ2-2, with 8 bases identical to TRBD1. V shed 3 bases, J shed 8 bases, and the junction held 3 bases outside the gene matches. CDR1 is SGDLS and CDR2 is YYNGEE in the germline V gene. This CDR3 is 13 amino acids long. The CDR3 here is CASSDRGLGELFF. The CDR3 nucleotides are TGTGCCAGCAGCGACAGGGGGTTAGGGGAGCTGTTTTTT.